Shown below are 21 T cell receptor beta chains from a single sample sequenced in a study of early T cells in non-severe SARS-CoV-2 infection. TCRdb redid the calling of the 5' RACE reads with MiXCR, one entry per CDR3 protein. The table has about 60,000 distinct CDR3 sequences, 9.1% seen once. Sequencing was carried out using whole blood. These TCRs come from an adult who was a healthcare worker with PCR-confirmed SARS-CoV-2 infection or an uninfected control (not recorded which).

This clonotype was counted at least ten times. The chain couples TRBV6-1 to TRBJ2-7; 7 bases are shared with TRBD2. This CDR3 comprises 15 residues. V shed 3 bases and J 7 bases; nucleotides not matched to a gene: 12. Looked up from germline, CDR1 is MNHNS and CDR2 is SASEGT. The CDR3 nucleotides are TGTGCCAGCAGTGAGGAGCGGGACCCGCCTCGGGAGCAGTACTTC. Encoded protein: CASSEERDPPREQYF.

The sample holds a few counts of this clonotype. The CDR3 spells CASSLWGGTSDEQFF. Written as DNA, the CDR3 is TGCGCCAGCAGCTTGTGGGGCGGGACTTCGGATGAGCAGTTCTTC. The J gene is TRBJ2-1, the V gene TRBV5-1; TRBD2 might be the D (6 bases). The CDR3 has 15 amino acids. Germline CDR1 and CDR2: SGHRS and YFSETQ. Trimming took off 1 base at V and 8 bases at J, with 16 bases between the two ends.

V usage is TRBV5-1 and J usage is TRBJ2-3; 12 bases agree with TRBD2. CDR3 length: 19 residues. Looked up from germline, CDR1 is SGHRS and CDR2 is YFSETQ. V was pared by 3 bases and J by 0 bases, with 11 bases of the junction left unmatched. The CDR3, as DNA: TGCGCCAGCAGCTCCCCCGGGACTAGCGGGCTGAGTAGCACAGATACGCAGTATTTT. Residues: CASSSPGTSGLSSTDTQYF. The full variable domain, rest sourced from reference TRBV5-1 and TRBJ2-3, is KAGVTQTPRYLIKTRGQQVTLSCSPISGHRSVSWYQQTPGQGLQFLFEYFSETQRNKGNFPGRFSGRQFSNSRSEMNVSTLELGDSALYLCASSSPGTSGLSSTDTQYFGPGTRLTVL.

The table lists this clonotype with a few counts. The chain combines TRBV5-1 with TRBJ2-7, with TRBD1 matching over 11 bases. CDR1 and CDR2 (germline): SGHRS, YFSETQ. This CDR3 is built from 15 residues. V gave up 4 bases and J gave up 3 bases; unmatched junction bases: 6. In nucleotides, the CDR3 is TGCGCCAGCAGCCCCCGGACAGGGGGCGTCTACGAGCAGTACTTC. Protein sequence: CASSPRTGGVYEQYF.

By its share, this clonotype is medium-sized. V and J are TRBV29-1 and TRBJ2-1; 8 bases align to TRBD2. This CDR3 region has 14 residues. CDR1 SQVTM and CDR2 ANQGSEA come from the germline V gene. The trim removed 3 bases at V and 6 bases at J, leaving 7 bases unmatched. CDR3 nucleotide sequence: TGCAGCGTTGACCATGGTAGCGGGACCAATGAGCAGTTCTTC. Translating gives CSVDHGSGTNEQFF.

In its sample, this clonotype was seen many times. The V call is TRBV15, the J call TRBJ2-5; unclear D gene. This CDR3 region has 14 residues. The V end was cut by 0 bases, the J end by 0 bases, with 5 bases between. Germline loops: CDR1 LNHNV, CDR2 YYDKDF (reference sequence). The CDR3 here is CATSRDPYQETQYF. As DNA, the CDR3 is TGTGCCACCAGCAGAGATCCTTACCAAGAGACCCAGTACTTC.

At least ten counts were recorded for this clonotype. The rearrangement uses TRBV6-1 and TRBJ2-1; TRBD2 matches at 8 bases. This CDR3 contains 15 residues. With V trimmed by 2 bases and J by 9 bases, 9 bases remained unmatched. CDR1 is MNHNS, CDR2 SASEGT, per germline. CDR3 loop: CASSEFGRASIEQFF. In nucleotides, the CDR3 is TGTGCCAGCAGTGAATTCGGGAGGGCCTCTATTGAGCAGTTCTTC.

This chain connects TRBV13 to TRBJ2-7, with 8 bases that match TRBD2. Looked up from germline, CDR1 is PRHDT and CDR2 is FYEKMQ (reference sequence). V gave up 5 bases and J gave up 0 bases; unmatched junction bases: 9. The CDR3 contains 16 residues. The CDR3 nucleotides read TGTGCCAGCAGCCCCCGGACTAGCAGGAGCTCCTACGAGCAGTACTTC. It yields the protein CASSPRTSRSSYEQYF.

The rearrangement uses TRBV19 and TRBJ2-7; TRBD1 might be the D (5 bases). V was cut by 8 bases and J by 0 bases, with 8 bases left in between. The CDR3 has 12 residues. Looked up from germline, CDR1 is LNHDA and CDR2 is SQIVND (reference sequence). CDR3 region: CASQDTSYEQYF. Here the CDR3 DNA reads TGTGCCAGTCAGGACACCTCCTACGAGCAGTACTTC.

The chain employs TRBV18 and TRBJ1-6, with D maybe TRBD1 (6 bases). This CDR3 contains 15 residues. Germline V gene data show CDR1 as KGHSH and CDR2 as LQKENI. The V and J ends lost 2 bases and 6 bases respectively, with 11 bases between them. The CDR3 loop is CASSPMGAVNSPLHF. CDR3 nucleotide sequence: TGTGCCAGCTCACCAATGGGGGCGGTTAATTCACCCCTCCACTTT. Based on the CDR3 plus reference TRBV18 and TRBJ1-6, the full variable domain is NAGVMQNPRHLVRRRGQEARLRCSPMKGHSHVYWYRQLPEEGLKFMVYLQKENIIDESGMPKERFSAEFPKEGPSILRIQQVVRGDSAAYFCASSPMGAVNSPLHFGNGTRLTVT.

This clonotype was detected only a few times. This chain uses TRBV5-4 with TRBJ2-3; D may be TRBD1 (6 bases). The germline gives CDR1 SGHNT, CDR2 YYREEE (reference sequence). This CDR3 is built from 16 residues. V lost 2 bases, J lost 4 bases, and 17 bases lay in between. Written as DNA, the CDR3 is TGTGCCAGCAGCTTCGGGACACCCCACGGGTCAGATACGCAGTATTTT. Its translation is CASSFGTPHGSDTQYF. Variable domain in full (rest from reference TRBV5-4 and TRBJ2-3): ETGVTQSPTHLIKTRGQQVTLRCSSQSGHNTVSWYQQALGQGPQFIFQYYREEENGRGNFPPRFSGLQFPNYSSELNVNALELDDSALYLCASSFGTPHGSDTQYFGPGTRLTVL.

This clonotype was seen a few times. The gene calls are TRBV7-3 and TRBJ2-1; D is possibly TRBD1 or TRBD2 (5 bases each). CDR1 and CDR2 from the germline V gene are SGHTA and FQGTGA. CDR3 size: 14 residues. Trimming took 8 bases from V and 0 from J, leaving 11 bases between them. CDR3 in DNA: TGTGCCAGCGGCCCTGGGGGCTCCTACAATGAGCAGTTCTTC. Translating gives CASGPGGSYNEQFF.

This chain joins TRBV29-1 and TRBJ1-1, with 7 bases lining up with TRBD1. CDR3 size: 15 residues. Germline V gene sequence: CDR1 SQVTM, CDR2 ANQGSEA. The V gene end was trimmed by 6 bases and the J gene end by 1 base; junction bases not matched to a gene: 11. The CDR3 sequence: CSVASYRGPNTEAFF. The CDR3 nucleotides are TGCAGCGTCGCGTCCTACAGGGGACCGAACACTGAAGCTTTCTTT. The full variable domain, completed using reference TRBV29-1 and TRBJ1-1, is SAVISQKPSRDICQRGTSLTIQCQVDSQVTMMFWYRQQPGQSLTLIATANQGSEATYESGFVIDKFPISRPNLTFSTLTVSNMSPEDSSIYLCSVASYRGPNTEAFFGQGTRLTVV.

This sequence joins TRBV20-1 and TRBJ1-4, with unresolved D. Germline values: CDR1 DFQATT, CDR2 SNEGSKA (reference sequence). V was clipped by 0 bases and J by 8 bases, with 22 bases between them. This CDR3 comprises 17 residues. The CDR3 reads CSARDTSGWLIREKLFF. For the CDR3, the DNA is TGCAGTGCTAGAGATACCTCGGGGTGGCTGATACGAGAAAAACTGTTTTTT.

This clonotype showed up many times. The chain has TRBV7-2 and TRBJ2-1, with TRBD2 matching 7 bases. This CDR3 comprises 14 residues. V lost 3 bases, J lost 7 bases, and 6 bases stayed unmatched. Germline assignment: CDR1 SGHTA and CDR2 FQGNSA. The CDR3 DNA sequence: TGTGCCAGCAGCTTCCAGACTAGCCGGAATGAGCAGTTCTTC. Its translation: CASSFQTSRNEQFF.

This clonotype turned up a few times. The chain employs TRBV29-1 and TRBJ1-4; 9 bases line up with TRBD1. V lost 7 bases, J lost 4 bases, and 7 bases stayed unmatched. CDR1 is SQVTM and CDR2 is ANQGSEA in the germline V gene. The CDR3 sequence is 14 residues long. CDR3 sequence (DNA): TGCAGCGGGAGGGGGACAGGGAATAATGAAAAACTGTTTTTT. Amino acid sequence: CSGRGTGNNEKLFF. Supplemented by reference TRBV29-1 and TRBJ1-4, the full variable domain reads SAVISQKPSRDICQRGTSLTIQCQVDSQVTMMFWYRQQPGQSLTLIATANQGSEATYESGFVIDKFPISRPNLTFSTLTVSNMSPEDSSIYLCSGRGTGNNEKLFFGSGTQLSVL.

The rearrangement links TRBV7-9 to TRBJ2-5; D possibly uses TRBD1 or TRBD2 (5 bases each). The CDR3 length is 12 residues. The V end was cut by 1 base, the J end by 7 bases, with 7 bases between. CDR1 is SEHNR and CDR2 is FQNEAQ in the germline V gene (reference sequence). The CDR3 loop reads CASSLERGTQYF. Here the CDR3 DNA reads TGTGCCAGCAGCTTAGAGAGGGGGACCCAGTACTTC.

The chain uses TRBV18 and TRBJ2-7, with 7 bases that match TRBD2. This CDR3 is built from 14 residues. Germline V lookup: CDR1 KGHSH, CDR2 LQKENI. The ends lost 0 bases at V and 3 bases at J; junction bases unmatched: 2. CDR3 protein: CASSPPGLNYEQYF. In nucleotides, the CDR3 is TGTGCCAGCTCACCACCGGGACTAAACTACGAGCAGTACTTC. The full variable domain, its missing parts supplied by reference TRBV18 and TRBJ2-7, is NAGVMQNPRHLVRRRGQEARLRCSPMKGHSHVYWYRQLPEEGLKFMVYLQKENIIDESGMPKERFSAEFPKEGPSILRIQQVVRGDSAAYFCASSPPGLNYEQYFGPGTRLTVT.

This clonotype has ten or more counts. The gene calls are TRBV20-1 and TRBJ2-1; D uncertain. The CDR3 sequence is 12 residues long. V lost 4 bases and J 4 bases, leaving 8 bases between the germline ends. Germline CDR1 reads DFQATT; CDR2 reads SNEGSKA (reference sequence). The CDR3 spells CSAIDGYNEQFF. The CDR3 region has the DNA TGCAGTGCTATAGACGGGTACAATGAGCAGTTCTTC.

This rearrangement joins TRBV5-3 to TRBJ1-3, with unresolved D. TRBV5-3 is sorted into the ORF group, with uncertain function. Between the trimmed V and J ends, which lost 3 bases and 0 bases, there was a span of 16 bases. This CDR3 contains 17 residues. This CDR3 reads CARSSCPPPRSGNTIYF. The CDR3 nucleotides are TGTGCCAGAAGCTCTTGCCCCCCACCTCGCTCTGGAAACACCATATATTTT.

This clonotype was found many times. The DNA for the CDR3 is TGTGCCAGCAGCTTCCACAGGGATTACGGGGAGCTGTTTTTT. Its translation: CASSFHRDYGELFF. The chain joins TRBV11-2 to TRBJ2-2; tentatively, D is TRBD1 (6 bases). Germline values: CDR1 SGHAT, CDR2 FQNNGV. The CDR3 runs to 14 residues. Trimming removed 3 bases from V and 7 bases from J, with 12 bases in between. Full variable domain (missing parts from reference TRBV11-2 and TRBJ2-2): EAGVAQSPRYKIIEKRQSVAFWCNPISGHATLYWYQQILGQGPKLLIQFQNNGVVDDSQLPKDRFSAERLKGVDSTLKIQPAKLEDSAVYLCASSFHRDYGELFFGEGSRLTVL.